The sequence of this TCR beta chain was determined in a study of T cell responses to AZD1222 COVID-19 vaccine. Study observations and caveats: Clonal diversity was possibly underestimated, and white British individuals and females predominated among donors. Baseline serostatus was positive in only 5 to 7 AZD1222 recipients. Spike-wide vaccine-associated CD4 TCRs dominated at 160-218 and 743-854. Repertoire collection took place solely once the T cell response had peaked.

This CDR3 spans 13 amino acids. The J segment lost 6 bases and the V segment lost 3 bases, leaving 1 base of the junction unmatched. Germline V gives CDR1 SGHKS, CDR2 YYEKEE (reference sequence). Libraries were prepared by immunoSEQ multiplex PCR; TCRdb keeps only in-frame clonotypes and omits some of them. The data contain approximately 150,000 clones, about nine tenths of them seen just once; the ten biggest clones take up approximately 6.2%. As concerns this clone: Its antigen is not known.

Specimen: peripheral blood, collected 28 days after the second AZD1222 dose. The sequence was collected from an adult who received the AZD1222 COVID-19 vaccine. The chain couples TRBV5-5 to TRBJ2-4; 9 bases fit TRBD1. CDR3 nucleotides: TGTGCCAGCAGCTGGACAGGGGTAAACATTCAGTACTTC. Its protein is CASSWTGVNIQYF.